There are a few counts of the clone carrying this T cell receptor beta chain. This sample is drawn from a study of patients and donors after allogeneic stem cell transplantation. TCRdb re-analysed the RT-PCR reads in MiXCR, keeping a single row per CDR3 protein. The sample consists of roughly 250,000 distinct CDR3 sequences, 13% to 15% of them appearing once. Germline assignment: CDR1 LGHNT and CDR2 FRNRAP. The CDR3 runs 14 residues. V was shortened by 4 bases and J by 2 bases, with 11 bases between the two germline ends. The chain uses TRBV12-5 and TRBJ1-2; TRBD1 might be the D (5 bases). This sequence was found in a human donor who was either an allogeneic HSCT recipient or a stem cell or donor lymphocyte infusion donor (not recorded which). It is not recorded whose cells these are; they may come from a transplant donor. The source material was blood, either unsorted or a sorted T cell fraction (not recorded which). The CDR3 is CASGSPGPNYGYTF. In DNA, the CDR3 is TGTGCTAGTGGTTCGCCGGGACCGAACTATGGCTACACCTTC. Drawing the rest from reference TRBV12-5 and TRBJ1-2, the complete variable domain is DARVTQTPRHKVTEMGQEVTMRCQPILGHNTVFWYRQTMMQGLELLAYFRNRAPLDDSGMPKDRFSAEMPDATLATLKIQPSEPRDSAVYFCASGSPGPNYGYTFGSGTRLTVV.